This TCR beta chain was retrieved from a study of Ad26.COV2.S vaccination and SARS-CoV-2 variants. Assay: immunoSEQ multiplex PCR; the TCRdb copy retains only in-frame clones and omits some. The table records 300,000 to 400,000 clones, 90% to 95% of them present only once. Regarding this clone: The same CDR3 can be traced to other DNA sequences in this sample.

Per germline, CDR1 MNHEY and CDR2 SVGAGI. The CDR3 has 13 residues. Trimming left V 0 bases short and J 3 bases short, with 0 bases between. The sequencing here drew on peripheral blood, taken after recovery from COVID-19. The V and J genes are TRBV6-5 and TRBJ2-6; D is undetermined. This sequence was found in a human donor who had recovered from COVID-19. The CDR3 region is CASSYSGANVLTF. The CDR3 nucleotides are TGTGCCAGCAGTTACTCTGGGGCCAACGTCCTGACTTTC.